The 29 T cell receptor beta chains reported below all come from one sample, sequenced in a study of T cell responses to AZD1222 COVID-19 vaccine. Method: immunoSEQ multiplex PCR; TCRdb's copy keeps in-frame clones and lacks some. Of tens of thousands of clones in the sample, 85% were seen once. The sequenced sample was peripheral blood, obtained on day 0 of AZD1222 vaccination. These receptors all come from an adult in good health.

V is TRBV6-5 and J is TRBJ1-1; possibly TRBD1 for D (6 bases). The V end lost 4 bases, the J end lost 11 bases, and 14 bases lay between the germline ends. Germline V lookup: CDR1 MNHEY, CDR2 SVGAGI. The CDR3 covers 12 residues. CDR3 in amino acids: CASSFRQDRAFF. The DNA of the CDR3 is TGTGCCAGCAGTTTTCGACAGGATCGGGCTTTCTTT.

The V call is TRBV12-3 or TRBV12-4, the J call TRBJ1-2, with TRBD1 identical over 7 bases. The ends lost 3 bases at V and 4 bases at J; junction bases unmatched: 2. This CDR3 spans 13 amino acids. Written as DNA, the CDR3 is TGTGCCAGCAGTTTGGGACAGAGCTATGGCTACACCTTC. It encodes CASSLGQSYGYTF.

The chain joins TRBV5-1 to TRBJ1-2; the match to TRBD1 covers 8 bases. This CDR3 comprises 14 residues. CDR1 and CDR2 (germline): SGHRS, YFSETQ. Losses at the gene ends were 4 bases for V and 7 bases for J; bases not matched to a gene: 9. The CDR3 here is CASSQGAGDRGYTF. DNA for the CDR3: TGCGCCAGCAGCCAGGGGGCAGGGGACCGTGGCTACACCTTC.

J is TRBJ1-4 and V is TRBV5-1; D is unclear. Trimming took 4 bases from V and 0 from J, leaving 13 bases between them. Germline CDR1 and CDR2: SGHRS and YFSETQ. The CDR3 contains 16 residues. CDR3 DNA sequence: TGCGCCAGCAGCCTGCGGGCCCATTCAACTAATGAAAAACTGTTTTTT. This sequence encodes CASSLRAHSTNEKLFF.

The chain combines TRBV18 with TRBJ1-2; D is perhaps TRBD1 (5 bases). This CDR3 is built from 12 residues. Germline loops: CDR1 KGHSH, CDR2 LQKENI. The V and J ends lost 6 bases and 4 bases respectively, with 9 bases between them. CDR3 amino acids: CASSPTVYGYTF. CDR3 DNA: TGTGCCAGCTCCCCGACAGTCTATGGCTACACCTTC.

This clone was seen only once. The J gene is TRBJ1-2, the V gene TRBV6-1; no clear D. This CDR3 contains 13 residues. With 5 bases removed from V and 4 bases from J, the gap between germline ends came to 11 bases. Per the germline V gene, CDR1 is MNHNS and CDR2 is SASEGT. The CDR3 is CASSSAGSYGYTF. CDR3 DNA: TGTGCCAGCAGTTCGGCGGGCTCCTATGGCTACACCTTC.

This clone was counted once. This chain uses TRBV28 with TRBJ2-2, with a tentative D call TRBD2 (7 bases). The CDR3 sequence is 16 residues long. V was cut by 3 bases and J by 7 bases, with 18 bases left in between. CDR1 and CDR2 (germline): MDHEN, SYDVKM. The CDR3 reads CASSLLVGGRSGELFF. CDR3 nucleotide sequence: TGTGCCAGCAGTTTGTTGGTGGGGGGGCGTAGCGGGGAGCTGTTTTTT. The full variable domain, its missing parts supplied by reference TRBV28 and TRBJ2-2, is DVKVTQSSRYLVKRTGEKVFLECVQDMDHENMFWYRQDPGLGLRLIYFSYDVKMKEKGDIPEGYSVSREKKERFSLILESASTNQTSMYLCASSLLVGGRSGELFFGEGSRLTVL.

The table lists this clone with a few counts. The genes are TRBV7-9 and TRBJ1-2, with 9 bases lining up with TRBD1. The germline V gene encodes CDR1 SEHNR and CDR2 FQNEAQ (reference sequence). The V segment lost 2 bases and the J segment 7 bases; nucleotides outside the gene matches: 14. The CDR3 loop spans 17 amino acids. CDR3 nucleotide sequence: TGTGCCAGCAGCTTAAATCTTAGGGACAGGGTGTTCTCTGGCTACACCTTC. It is translated as CASSLNLRDRVFSGYTF.

The chain is built from TRBV5-6 and TRBJ2-6; 9 nucleotides line up with TRBD1. The V gene end was trimmed by 4 bases and the J gene end by 1 base; junction bases not matched to a gene: 9. The length of the CDR3 is 18 residues. Germline V gene sequence: CDR1 SGHDT, CDR2 YYEEEE. In DNA, the CDR3 is TGTGCCAGCAGCGCCCCGGGACAGGGCATTTCTGGGGCCAACGTCCTGACTTTC. Amino acid sequence: CASSAPGQGISGANVLTF.

V is TRBV7-3 and J is TRBJ1-6; unclear D gene. This CDR3 contains 14 residues. The germline CDR1 and CDR2 sequences are SGHTA and FQGTGA. V lost 1 base to trimming and J lost 6 bases, with 7 bases between them. DNA for the CDR3: TGTGCCAGCAGCTTAAGTAACCTTAATTCACCCCTCCACTTT. It specifies CASSLSNLNSPLHF.

V gene TRBV11-2 combines with J gene TRBJ1-2; 7 nucleotides align to TRBD1. The length of the CDR3 is 13 residues. The V and J ends lost 6 bases and 7 bases, in that order; junction bases with no gene match: 8. Germline CDR1 SGHAT, CDR2 FQNNGV. The chain's CDR3 is CASRRDRVSGYTF. CDR3 coding DNA: TGTGCCAGCAGACGCGACAGGGTTAGTGGCTACACCTTC.

The V call is TRBV3-1 (or the pseudogene TRBV3-2), the J call TRBJ1-2; D perhaps matches TRBD1 (6 bases). Germline V gene sequence: CDR1 LGHDT, CDR2 YNNKEL (reference sequence). The CDR3 is 15 residues long. The germline V and J ends were trimmed by 2 bases and 2 bases, with 12 bases remaining between them. The CDR3 DNA is TGTGCCAGCAGCCAACGGAGGGGGTTAAACTATGGCTACACCTTC. It is translated as CASSQRRGLNYGYTF.

The chain employs TRBV6-5 and TRBJ2-1, with D perhaps being TRBD1 or TRBD2 (5 bases each). The germline gives CDR1 MNHEY, CDR2 SVGAGI. The V end lost 6 bases, the J end lost 2 bases, and 11 bases lay between the germline ends. This CDR3 contains 14 residues. The CDR3 bases are TGTGCCAGCAGCGACGGGGCGCCCTACAATGAGCAGTTCTTC. It specifies CASSDGAPYNEQFF.

The chain combines TRBV19 with TRBJ1-1; possible D gene TRBD1, 5 bases. Germline assignment: CDR1 LNHDA and CDR2 SQIVND (reference sequence). The CDR3 loop spans 13 amino acids. The V gene lost 5 bases and the J gene lost 0 bases, with 7 bases spanning the gap. CDR3 nucleotides: TGTGCCAGTAGTGCAGGGATGAACACTGAAGCTTTCTTT. This codes for CASSAGMNTEAFF.

V is TRBV11-2 and J is TRBJ1-1; maybe TRBD1 (5 bases). Germline V lookup: CDR1 SGHAT, CDR2 FQNNGV. V lost 8 bases to trimming and J lost 7 bases, with 11 bases between them. The CDR3 runs to 11 residues. CDR3 sequence reads: CASAKGNEAFF. As DNA, the CDR3 is TGTGCCAGCGCCAAGGGGAATGAAGCTTTCTTT.

The V call is TRBV9, the J call TRBJ1-2; maybe TRBD1 (6 bases). This CDR3 is 13 amino acids long. V gave up 0 bases and J gave up 8 bases, with 11 bases separating them. Germline CDR1 is SGDLS and CDR2 is YYNGEE. CDR3 loop: CASSVARGGGYTF. DNA for the CDR3: TGTGCCAGCAGCGTAGCCAGGGGTGGCGGCTACACCTTC.

This clone was counted a few times. The rearrangement uses TRBV11-2 and TRBJ1-3; D gene uncertain. The length of the CDR3 is 14 residues. Trimming shortened V by 2 bases and J by 0 bases, and 5 bases separated the two germline ends. Germline values: CDR1 SGHAT, CDR2 FQNNGV. In DNA, the CDR3 is TGTGCCAGCAGCTTAACCCTCTCTGGAAACACCATATATTTT. It yields the protein CASSLTLSGNTIYF. Using reference TRBV11-2 and TRBJ1-3 for the parts outside the CDR3, the full variable domain is EAGVAQSPRYKIIEKRQSVAFWCNPISGHATLYWYQQILGQGPKLLIQFQNNGVVDDSQLPKDRFSAERLKGVDSTLKIQPAKLEDSAVYLCASSLTLSGNTIYFGEGSWLTVV.

The genes are TRBV5-8 and TRBJ1-1, with 9 bases lining up with TRBD1. The CDR3 has 16 amino acids. CDR1 SGHTS and CDR2 YDEGEE come from the germline V gene. J was trimmed by 0 bases and V by 7 bases; bases with no gene match: 10. The CDR3 bases are TGTGCCAGCGAAATCGGGACAGGGATTATGAACACTGAAGCTTTCTTT. Amino acid sequence: CASEIGTGIMNTEAFF.

DNA for the CDR3: TGTGCCAGCAGTTTATACCAGGGGATGGGATACAATGAGCAGTTCTTC. It codes for CASSLYQGMGYNEQFF. The chain uses TRBV28 and TRBJ2-1, with a possible D match to TRBD1 (6 bases). With 1 base removed from V and 4 bases from J, the gap between germline ends came to 14 bases. Germline CDR1 and CDR2: MDHEN and SYDVKM. The CDR3 loop spans 16 amino acids.

This sequence joins TRBV5-1 and TRBJ2-5; no clear D gene. This CDR3 has 15 amino acids. V was trimmed by 0 bases and J by 1 base, leaving 10 bases between them. The germline CDR1 and CDR2 sequences are SGHRS and YFSETQ. The CDR3 loop reads CASSLGPGFQETQYF. For the CDR3, the DNA is TGCGCCAGCAGCTTGGGTCCAGGCTTCCAAGAGACCCAGTACTTC.

This chain uses TRBV6-5 with TRBJ1-1; the D gene is possibly TRBD1 (6 bases). This CDR3 is built from 13 residues. Trimming removed 6 bases from V and 9 bases from J, with 17 bases in between. Germline CDR1 reads MNHEY; CDR2 reads SVGAGI. The CDR3 bases are TGTGCCAGCAGCCAAGCGGGGGGCTCCAAAGCTTTCTTT. This codes for CASSQAGGSKAFF.

This chain uses TRBV5-4 with TRBJ2-3; D remains unclear. Between the trimmed V and J ends, which lost 5 bases and 0 bases, there was a span of 10 bases. The CDR3 is made up of 14 amino acids. Germline loops: CDR1 SGHNT, CDR2 YYREEE (reference sequence). CDR3 bases: TGTGCCAGCAGACCAGAGGCTAGCACAGATACGCAGTATTTT. This translates into CASRPEASTDTQYF.

The chain uses TRBV3-1 (or the pseudogene TRBV3-2) and TRBJ2-7; no reliable D call. Germline CDR1 reads LGHDT; CDR2 reads YNNKEL (reference sequence). Deletions cut 5 bases from V and 2 bases from J, with 16 bases between. This CDR3 spans 15 amino acids. The DNA of the CDR3 is TGTGCCAGCAGCGTCGGAAGGAGTCTTACCTACGAGCAGTACTTC. It translates to CASSVGRSLTYEQYF.

This clone has a single count. The chain combines TRBV2 with TRBJ2-4; D remains ambiguous. The V end lost 1 base, the J end lost 12 bases, and 7 bases lay between the germline ends. Per germline, CDR1 SNHLY and CDR2 FYNNEI. CDR3 size: 11 residues. The CDR3 DNA is TGTGCCAGCAGTGAAGGAACGCCTCAGTACTTC. Translation gives CASSEGTPQYF.

There are a few counts of this clone. This rearrangement joins TRBV7-6 to TRBJ2-7; D is unresolved. The CDR3 runs to 12 residues. The germline V and J ends were trimmed by 5 bases and 6 bases, with 11 bases remaining between them. From germline, CDR1 is SGHVS and CDR2 FNYEAQ. This CDR3 reads CASSTESGEQYF. DNA of the CDR3: TGTGCCAGCAGCACCGAATCGGGCGAGCAGTACTTC.

This clone was detected only once. The chain joins TRBV28 to TRBJ1-4, with D unresolved. Germline lookup yields CDR1 MDHEN and CDR2 SYDVKM. Deletions cut 6 bases from V and 8 bases from J, with 7 bases between. This CDR3 has 11 amino acids. The CDR3 protein is CASRREEKLFF. Here the CDR3 DNA reads TGTGCCAGCAGGCGGGAGGAAAAACTGTTTTTT. Together with reference TRBV28 and TRBJ1-4, the CDR3 gives the full variable domain: DVKVTQSSRYLVKRTGEKVFLECVQDMDHENMFWYRQDPGLGLRLIYFSYDVKMKEKGDIPEGYSVSREKKERFSLILESASTNQTSMYLCASRREEKLFFGSGTQLSVL.

Here the CDR3 DNA reads TGTGCCAGCTCACCGAAACAGGAGCCTAACTATGGCTACACCTTC. Its protein product is CASSPKQEPNYGYTF. The chain has TRBV18 and TRBJ1-2; D is perhaps TRBD1 (5 bases). This CDR3 has 15 residues. Trimming left V 3 bases short and J 0 bases short, with 11 bases between. The germline gives CDR1 KGHSH, CDR2 LQKENI.

The chain is built from TRBV7-2 and TRBJ1-2; 8 bases match TRBD1. Trimming cost V 5 bases and J 8 bases; bases outside gene matches: 7. Per germline, CDR1 SGHTA and CDR2 FQGNSA. This CDR3 is built from 13 residues. The chain's CDR3 is CASSRGQGSGYTF. In nucleotides, the CDR3 is TGTGCCAGCAGCCGCGGACAGGGTTCCGGCTACACCTTC.

This clone was recorded once. The chain recombines TRBV6-5 with TRBJ1-6; the D gene is possibly TRBD1 (5 bases). V was trimmed by 7 bases and J by 7 bases, leaving 17 bases between them. Germline V lookup: CDR1 MNHEY, CDR2 SVGAGI. The CDR3 is 15 amino acids. CDR3 nucleotide sequence: TGTGCCAGCACTAACCGGGACTGGGGGAATTCACCCCTCCACTTT. Protein sequence: CASTNRDWGNSPLHF.